The present T cell receptor beta chain was sequenced within a study of blood T cells in healthy people across ages. This CDR3 contains 20 residues. V was clipped by 2 bases and J by 1 base; unmatched bases: 14. Germline lookup yields CDR1 SQVTM and CDR2 ANQGSEA. PCR was performed a second time for roughly 6 to 12 cycles using a sample-barcoded 5' primer and a J-beta primer mix. One entry per CDR3 protein results from TCRdb running MiXCR on the 5' RACE reads. The sample contains about 1.6 million distinct CDR3 sequences, about 32% of which appear only once. The TCR sequence derives from a woman aged 25-40 years in good health. This rearrangement joins TRBV29-1 to TRBJ2-3, with TRBD2 matching over 14 bases. Material: blood. In nucleotides, the CDR3 is TGCAGCGTTGAACGACTCCCGACTAGCGGGGGGGCTCTTGGCACAGATACGCAGTATTTT. It translates to CSVERLPTSGGALGTDTQYF.